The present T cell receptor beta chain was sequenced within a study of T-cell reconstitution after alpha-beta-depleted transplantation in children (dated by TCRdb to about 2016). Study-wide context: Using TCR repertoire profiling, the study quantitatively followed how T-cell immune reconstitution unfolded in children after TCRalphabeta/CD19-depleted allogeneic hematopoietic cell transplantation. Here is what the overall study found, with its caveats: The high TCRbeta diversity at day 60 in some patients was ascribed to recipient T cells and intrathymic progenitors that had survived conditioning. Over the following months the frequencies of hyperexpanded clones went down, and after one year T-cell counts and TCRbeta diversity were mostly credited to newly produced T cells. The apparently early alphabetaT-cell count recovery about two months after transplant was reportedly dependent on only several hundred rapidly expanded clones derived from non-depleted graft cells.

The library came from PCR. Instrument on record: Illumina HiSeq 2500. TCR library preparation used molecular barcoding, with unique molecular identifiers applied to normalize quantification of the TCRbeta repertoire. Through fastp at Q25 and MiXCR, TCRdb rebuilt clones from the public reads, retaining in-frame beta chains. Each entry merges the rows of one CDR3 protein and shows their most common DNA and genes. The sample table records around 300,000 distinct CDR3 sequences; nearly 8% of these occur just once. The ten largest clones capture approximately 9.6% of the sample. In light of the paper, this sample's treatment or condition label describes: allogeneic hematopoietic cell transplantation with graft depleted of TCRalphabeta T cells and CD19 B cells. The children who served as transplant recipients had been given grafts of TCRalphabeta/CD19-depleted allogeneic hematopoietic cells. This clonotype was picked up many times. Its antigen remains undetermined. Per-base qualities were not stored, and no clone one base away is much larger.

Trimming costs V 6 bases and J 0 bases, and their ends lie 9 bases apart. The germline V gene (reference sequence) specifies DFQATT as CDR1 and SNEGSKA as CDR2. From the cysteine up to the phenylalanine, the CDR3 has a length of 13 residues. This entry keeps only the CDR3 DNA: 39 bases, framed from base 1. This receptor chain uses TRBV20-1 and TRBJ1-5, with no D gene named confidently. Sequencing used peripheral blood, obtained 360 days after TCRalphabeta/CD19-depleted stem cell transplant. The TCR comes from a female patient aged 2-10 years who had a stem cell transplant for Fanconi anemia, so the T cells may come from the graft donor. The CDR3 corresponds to CSATKYSNQPQHF. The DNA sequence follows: TGCAGTGCCACTAAATATAGCAATCAGCCCCAGCATTTT.